This TCR beta chain was sequenced during a study of T cell repertoires in cytomegalovirus infection. On the study more broadly: Researchers turned to recently identified HLA-C-restricted CMV epitopes as well as well-studied HLA-B-restricted ones. From public TCR beta signatures came an indication of both CMV infection and matching HLA type.

One entry per CDR3 protein, called by TCRdb with MiXCR from the reads. The table has about 890,000 distinct CDR3 sequences, around a third seen once. Worth noting for this clonotype: Its antigen is unidentified.

This CDR3 contains 16 residues. J lost 0 bases, V lost 2 bases, and 3 bases had no gene match. The germline CDR1 and CDR2 sequences are MNHNY and SVGAGI (reference sequence). Study results and limitations: Across the ex vivo response, the dominant clonotypes were HLA-C-restricted CMV-specific TCR beta clonotypes. Using cumulative public TCR beta family frequency, the authors identified those who carried CMV together with the relevant HLA.

The TCR comes from a human donor in good health (CMV status not recorded). Some clones in this sample may be carry-over from other donors' samples. The chain links TRBV6-6 to TRBJ2-3, with 9 positions matching TRBD2. The sequences come from cultured CD8+ T cells from PBMCs, collected from culture after CMV antigen stimulation. The CDR3 region is CASSYLSGGSTDTQYF. The CDR3 DNA reads as TGTGCCAGCAGTTACCTTAGCGGGGGTAGCACAGATACGCAGTATTTT.